A single sample gave rise to the 15 T cell receptor beta chains below, sequenced in a study of CD8 T cells in ankylosing spondylitis (dated by TCRdb to 2016 to 2017). Libraries were constructed by 5' RACE. Sequencing took place on an Illumina HiSeq 2500. The raw public reads went through TCRdb reprocessing: fastp at Q25, MiXCR clone calling, in-frame beta chains kept. Records with the same CDR3 protein are collapsed into one entry carrying the most frequent genes and DNA. This sample gives under 300,000 distinct CDR3 sequences in total; around 9.1% of them show up just once. The ten most abundant clones make up nearly 7% of the sample. Material: blood, either unsorted or a sorted T cell fraction (not recorded which). The receptors were sampled from a male donor with ankylosing spondylitis or in good health (not recorded which).

At least ten counts were recorded for this clonotype. This chain uses TRBV7-8 with TRBJ1-1; possibly TRBD1 for D (6 bases). The V gene's germline CDR1 is SGHVS and CDR2 FQNEAQ. There are 14 residues in the CDR3. The V end lost 2 bases, the J end lost 8 bases, and 15 bases lay between the germline ends. In nucleotides, the CDR3 is TGTGCCAGCAGCTTACTACAGGGCCGCGCAGAAGCTTTCTTT. This gives the protein CASSLLQGRAEAFF.

This sequence joins TRBV3-1 and TRBJ2-1; perhaps TRBD2 as D (6 bases). The CDR3 covers 17 residues. Germline V gene data show CDR1 as LGHDT and CDR2 as YNNKEL (reference sequence). V was cut by 5 bases and J by 5 bases, with 22 bases left in between. CDR3: CASSIQHRGGLNNEQFF. In nucleotides, the CDR3 is TGTGCCAGCAGCATACAACACCGAGGCGGACTAAACAATGAGCAGTTCTTC.

There are many counts of this clonotype. The chain recombines TRBV5-1 with TRBJ2-2; D gene unclear. V dropped 7 bases and J dropped 9 bases, with 10 bases sitting between them. The CDR3 covers 11 residues. Germline CDR1 is SGHRS and CDR2 is YFSETQ. The CDR3 DNA follows: TGCGCCAGCCCCGCGGTCAGGGAGCTGTTTTTT. Protein product: CASPAVRELFF.

This clonotype was seen ten or more times. The chain recombines TRBV11-2 with TRBJ2-5; D not certain. V was trimmed by 3 bases and J by 4 bases, leaving 6 bases between them. CDR3 length equals 12 residues. Germline V CDR1 and CDR2: SGHAT, FQNNGV. The CDR3: CASSLQRETQYF. The CDR3 coding sequence is TGTGCCAGCAGCTTGCAGAGAGAGACCCAGTACTTC.

This chain connects TRBV20-1 to TRBJ2-5; tentatively, D is TRBD2 (7 bases). Germline assignment: CDR1 DFQATT and CDR2 SNEGSKA (reference sequence). V dropped 2 bases and J dropped 6 bases, with 13 bases sitting between them. The CDR3 contains 13 residues. CDR3 loop: CSARPRGGKTQYF. CDR3 DNA: TGCAGTGCTAGACCCAGGGGAGGGAAGACCCAGTACTTC.

The gene calls are TRBV3-1 and TRBJ2-7, with D possibly matching TRBD2 (5 bases). From germline, CDR1 is LGHDT and CDR2 YNNKEL (reference sequence). V lost 2 bases and J 6 bases, leaving 14 bases between the germline ends. This CDR3 has 14 amino acids. The CDR3 reads CASSQPHGRGEQYF. DNA for the CDR3: TGTGCCAGCAGCCAACCTCACGGTCGGGGCGAGCAGTACTTC.

In this sample, this clonotype turned up many times. V and J are TRBV20-1 and TRBJ2-7; D remains ambiguous. V was cut by 2 bases and J by 3 bases, with 11 bases left in between. The germline V gene encodes CDR1 DFQATT and CDR2 SNEGSKA (reference sequence). The CDR3 totals 13 residues. CDR3 amino acids: CSARTAGDYEQYF. The CDR3 DNA follows: TGCAGTGCTAGAACGGCCGGTGACTACGAGCAGTACTTC.

This clonotype has at least ten counts. The chain has TRBV20-1 and TRBJ2-1; TRBD2 agrees at 7 bases. Germline assignment: CDR1 DFQATT and CDR2 SNEGSKA (reference sequence). The CDR3 extends over 14 amino acids. With V trimmed by 5 bases and J by 4 bases, 8 bases remained unmatched. CDR3 DNA sequence: TGCAGTGCTTATCGGGCTAGCGGATACAATGAGCAGTTCTTC. Its protein product is CSAYRASGYNEQFF.

In this sample, this clonotype turned up many times. This chain joins TRBV4-3 and TRBJ2-7; D uncertain. Trimming cost V 0 bases and J 6 bases, with 12 bases left between them. The CDR3 has 14 amino acids. CDR1 LGHNA and CDR2 YSLEER come from the germline V gene. The CDR3 nucleotides are TGCGCCAGCAGCCAAGATCGCAACGGTGGCGAGCAGTACTTC. Amino acid sequence: CASSQDRNGGEQYF.

This clonotype was seen at least ten times. The CDR3: CSARDGVYEQYF. The CDR3 region has the DNA TGCAGTGCTAGAGATGGGGTTTACGAGCAGTACTTC. The rearrangement uses TRBV20-1 and TRBJ2-7, with D hard to call. V was trimmed by 0 bases and J by 4 bases, leaving 7 bases between them. This CDR3 comprises 12 residues. Looked up from germline, CDR1 is DFQATT and CDR2 is SNEGSKA (reference sequence).

This clonotype was counted ten times or more. The chain joins TRBV29-1 to TRBJ1-5; the match to TRBD1 covers 9 bases. The CDR3 has 13 residues. V was pared by 4 bases and J by 7 bases, with 5 bases of the junction left unmatched. Germline V gene lookup returns CDR1 SQVTM and CDR2 ANQGSEA. The CDR3 DNA reads TGCAGCGTTGTACAGGGGGCCGGGCAGCCCCAGCATTTT. Encoded protein: CSVVQGAGQPQHF.

This clonotype appeared a few times. This chain uses TRBV10-3 with TRBJ2-3; maybe TRBD2 (8 bases). Trimming cost V 8 bases and J 2 bases, with 11 bases left between them. The CDR3 consists of 13 residues. Germline CDR1 reads ENHRY; CDR2 reads SYGVKD. CDR3 in amino acids: CAIREGATDTQYF. CDR3 in DNA: TGTGCCATCCGGGAGGGGGCCACAGATACGCAGTATTTT.

The chain is built from TRBV30 and TRBJ2-3, with TRBD1 matching 7 bases. J was trimmed by 6 bases and V by 5 bases; bases with no gene match: 8. CDR1 is GTSNPN, CDR2 SVGIG, per germline (reference sequence). The CDR3 has 13 amino acids. CDR3 sequence: CAWGPETGDTQYF. CDR3 in DNA: TGTGCCTGGGGCCCCGAGACAGGGGATACGCAGTATTTT.

This clonotype was counted many times. This chain joins TRBV10-1 and TRBJ1-1; D gene ambiguous. Trimming took off 3 bases at V and 2 bases at J, with 7 bases between the two ends. CDR1 WNHNN and CDR2 SYGVQD come from the germline V gene (reference sequence). The CDR3 has 13 amino acids. The CDR3 nucleotides are TGCGCCAGCAGTGATACGGGTAACACTGAAGCTTTCTTT. This gives the protein CASSDTGNTEAFF.

This clonotype occurred many times. The chain employs TRBV6-2 or TRBV6-3 and TRBJ2-7, with 11 bases identical to TRBD2. Trimming cost V 8 bases and J 2 bases; bases outside gene matches: 8. The germline V gene has CDR1 MNHEY and CDR2 SVGEGT. This CDR3 contains 15 residues. In nucleotides, the CDR3 is TGTGCCAGCCGCTCAGGGACTAGCGGCCCCTACGAGCAGTACTTC. Translation gives CASRSGTSGPYEQYF.